This T cell receptor (beta chain) was profiled in a study of blood T cell repertoires in COVID-19. Study at large: For recovered donors of Cohort 3, there were two negative PCRs, clearance, or symptom resolution. In each case, the material was cDNA or gDNA derived from T cells, B-cell-depleted T cells, or PBMCs.

The CDR3 sequence is 13 residues long. Trimming cost V 0 bases and J 4 bases, with 7 bases left between them. Looked up from germline, CDR1 is SGHRS and CDR2 is YFSETQ. Participants had their cohort set by participant-reported clinical history. Authors' methods: For nucleated cells, counts were estimated from reference gene primer amplification. Using immunoSEQ multiplex PCR, the repertoire was profiled, and TCRdb retains in-frame clones only, with some absent. V, J and clone size derive from that table, while D and trimming were established from the DNA sequence. The sample includes about 230,000 clones, 80% to 90% of them seen just once.

This clonotype was obtained from a woman aged 50 to 60 in a cohort exposed to, infected with or recovered from COVID-19 (not recorded which). Sequencing was carried out using PBMCs or T cells enriched from blood (not recorded which). This chain links TRBV5-1 with TRBJ1-1; a possible D gene is TRBD1 (5 bases). Here the CDR3 DNA reads TGCGCCAGCAGCTTGGGCGGGGGCACTGAAGCTTTCTTT. Its translation: CASSLGGGTEAFF. Together with reference TRBV5-1 and TRBJ1-1, the CDR3 gives the full variable domain: KAGVTQTPRYLIKTRGQQVTLSCSPISGHRSVSWYQQTPGQGLQFLFEYFSETQRNKGNFPGRFSGRQFSNSRSEMNVSTLELGDSALYLCASSLGGGTEAFFGQGTRLTVV.